The T cell receptor beta chain under discussion was sequenced for a study of monozygotic twins with inflammatory bowel disease. Each donor had approximately 2.5 ml of blood drawn. TCRdb re-called the 5' RACE reads; one entry per CDR3 protein, DNA not given. Its listing shows about 420,000 distinct CDR3 sequences. This CDR3 comprises 15 residues. Per germline, CDR1 DFQATT and CDR2 SNEGSKA (reference sequence). Whole-study findings and limits: IBD patients shared fewer clonotypes with others than healthy twins, especially with disease activity.

Regarding this clonotype: Its antigen is unknown.

This clonotype was sampled from a human donor with ulcerative colitis or Crohn's disease, or a healthy co-twin of an affected twin (not recorded which). The material sequenced was blood. The chain recombines TRBV20-1 with TRBJ2-3; there is no DNA to check the TCRdb D call of TRBD2. CDR3 sequence: CSARDLEVYTDTQYF.